This note documents a single T cell receptor beta chain sequence. With 3 bases clipped from V and 5 bases from J, the junction kept 6 bases outside the gene matches. Germline-derived CDR1 and CDR2 are SGHKS and YYEKEE (reference sequence). This CDR3 is built from 16 residues. These data belong to a study of blood T cell repertoires in COVID-19. In the study overall: The origin of the acute and convalescent COVID-19 samples was the United States, Italy and Spain.

The authors' processing: For nucleated cells, counts were estimated from reference gene primer amplification. This table comes from immunoSEQ multiplex PCR, and its TCRdb copy is limited to in-frame clones, with some not included. That table supplies the V and J calls and clone size; D and trimming were determined from the DNA. The sample has around 230,000 clones, approximately 90% seen once. The receptor was derived from a man aged 25 to 40 who had recovered from COVID-19. The rearrangement uses TRBV5-5 and TRBJ2-3; 13 bases are shared with TRBD2. The specimen sequenced was peripheral blood. The CDR3 nucleotides are TGTGCCAGCAGCTCGGGACTAGCGGGGTCAGGAGATACGCAGTATTTT. This translates into CASSSGLAGSGDTQYF.